The 30 T cell receptor beta chains given below trace back to one sample, sequenced in a study of Graves' ophthalmopathy and Graves' hyperthyroidism. RNA transcripts provided the template for amplifying TCR beta CDR3 regions. HTBI-primed RT-PCR formed the first round, and a multiplex PCR formed the second. TCRdb recomputed calls from the multiplex PCR reads with MiXCR, one row per CDR3 protein. The profile shows around 1.1 million distinct CDR3 sequences, about two fifths of them singletons. The sequenced sample consisted of peripheral blood or thyroid tissue (not recorded which). Every receptor here comes from an adult man with Graves' hyperthyroidism.

Concerning this clonotype itself: A read error may explain this, as a much larger clone is one base away. This chain joins TRBV7-2 and TRBJ2-7; TRBD1 might be the D (6 bases). Germline loops: CDR1 SGHTA, CDR2 FQGNSA. CDR3 length: 15 amino acids. The ends were cut back, 2 bases at V and 9 bases at J, with 20 bases in the middle. CDR3 amino acids: CASSLPGRGGRGQYF. Here the CDR3 DNA reads TGTGCCAGCAGCTTACCCGGCAGGGGTGGCAGAGGGCAGTACTTC.

As to this clonotype: This may be a read error, as it is one base from a much larger clone. The CDR3 protein is CSARGIGDIGELFF. CDR3 bases: TGCAGTGCTAGAGGAATAGGGGACATCGGGGAGCTGTTTTTT. The chain is built from TRBV20-1 and TRBJ2-2; a weak D match, TRBD1 (6 bases). CDR3 length: 14 amino acids. CDR1 DFQATT and CDR2 SNEGSKA come from the germline V gene (reference sequence). The V end was cut by 1 base, the J end by 7 bases, with 13 bases between.

The genes are TRBV4-3 and TRBJ1-1; 8 bases match TRBD1. Germline V CDR1 and CDR2: LGHNA, YSLEER. The CDR3 consists of 14 residues. V lost 5 bases, J lost 6 bases, and 8 bases stayed unmatched. The CDR3 bases are TGCGCCAGCAGCTACTCGGACAGGGAGGCTGAAGCTTTCTTT. Translating it yields CASSYSDREAEAFF.

In its sample, this clonotype was seen many times. The J gene is TRBJ2-7, the V gene TRBV15; D unresolved. The germline gives CDR1 LNHNV, CDR2 YYDKDF (reference sequence). V dropped 3 bases and J dropped 0 bases, with 12 bases sitting between them. This CDR3 is built from 15 residues. The CDR3 region has the DNA TGTGCCACCAGCAGGACGGACCGGAGCTCCTACGAGCAGTACTTC. Its translation is CATSRTDRSSYEQYF.

This clonotype was picked up many times. Written as DNA, the CDR3 is TGTGCCAGTAGTATGGTCCACACTGAAGCTTTCTTT. Protein: CASSMVHTEAFF. V and J are TRBV19 and TRBJ1-1; no firm D call. In germline, CDR1 is LNHDA, CDR2 SQIVND (reference sequence). Trimming pared 3 bases from V and 3 bases from J, leaving 5 bases between. The CDR3 contains 12 residues. The complete variable domain, with remaining parts taken from reference TRBV19 and TRBJ1-1, reads DGGITQSPKYLFRKEGQNVTLSCEQNLNHDAMYWYRQDPGQGLRLIYYSQIVNDFQKGDIAEGYSVSREKKESFPLTVTSAQKNPTAFYLCASSMVHTEAFFGQGTRLTVV.

V is TRBV19 and J is TRBJ1-1, with 8 nucleotides matching TRBD1. Germline CDR1 reads LNHDA; CDR2 reads SQIVND (reference sequence). CDR3 size: 14 residues. The trim removed 5 bases at V and 4 bases at J, leaving 6 bases unmatched. The CDR3 protein is CASSVTGGLTEAFF. The DNA for the CDR3 is TGTGCCAGTAGTGTCACAGGGGGGCTCACTGAAGCTTTCTTT.

This clonotype appeared many times. J is TRBJ2-2 and V is TRBV7-7, with D tentatively TRBD1 (5 bases). CDR1 and CDR2 (germline): SSHAT, FNYEAQ (reference sequence). V lost 1 base and J 2 bases, leaving 11 bases between the germline ends. This CDR3 comprises 16 residues. In DNA, the CDR3 is TGTGCCAGCAGCTTAGGACAGCCGTCAAACACCGGGGAGCTGTTTTTT. Translating gives CASSLGQPSNTGELFF.

Comment on this clonotype: As the CDR3 is not closed by the conserved phenylalanine or tryptophan, this likely results from a read error. The limits of the CDR3 on the DNA are not certain, so only TCRdb's listed CDR3 is given. The chain combines TRBV15 with TRBJ2-5. A total of 10 residues make up the CDR3, ends included. Per germline, CDR1 LNHNV and CDR2 YYDKDF (reference sequence). CDR3 amino acids: CATSRGASTL.

This clonotype was found once. CDR3 residues: CASILLEGLETQYF. In DNA form, the CDR3 reads TGTGCCAGCATCCTCCTGGAGGGTTTGGAGACCCAGTACTTC. The V gene is TRBV7-2, the J gene TRBJ2-5; a possible D gene is TRBD2 (6 bases). In germline, CDR1 is SGHTA, CDR2 FQGNSA. The CDR3 sequence is 14 residues long. V lost 7 bases and J 5 bases, leaving 17 bases between the germline ends.

J is TRBJ1-2 and V is TRBV10-3; 8 bases fit TRBD1. Per the germline V gene, CDR1 is ENHRY and CDR2 is SYGVKD. The CDR3 spans 16 residues. The J segment lost 5 bases and the V segment lost 11 bases, leaving 19 bases of the junction unmatched. The CDR3, as DNA: TGTGCCGCATTCGAACCGAATAACAGGGGGAATTATGGCTACACCTTC. Protein sequence: CAAFEPNNRGNYGYTF.

This clonotype occurred many times. The chain links TRBV6-1 to TRBJ1-4; no reliable D call. V lost 1 base and J 0 bases, leaving 6 bases between the germline ends. Germline V gives CDR1 MNHNS, CDR2 SASEGT. The length of the CDR3 is 15 residues. CDR3 sequence (DNA): TGTGCCAGCAGTGAAGGATATGCAACTAATGAAAAACTGTTTTTT. It encodes CASSEGYATNEKLFF.

The sample holds many counts of this clonotype. The genes are TRBV7-9 and TRBJ1-5; TRBD1 agrees at 8 bases. CDR3 length: 17 amino acids. After removal of 6 bases from V and 4 bases from J, the junction contained 14 bases not matched to a gene. The germline V gene encodes CDR1 SEHNR and CDR2 FQNEAQ (reference sequence). The CDR3 region is CASSQGAGLPRNQPQHF. The CDR3 nucleotides are TGTGCCAGCAGTCAGGGGGCGGGTCTTCCTCGGAATCAGCCCCAGCATTTT.

The table lists this clonotype with many counts. The V gene is TRBV7-3, the J gene TRBJ2-2; 10 bases line up with TRBD1. Trimming removed 4 bases from V and 5 bases from J; junction bases left unmatched: 7. This CDR3 contains 16 residues. Germline lookup yields CDR1 SGHTA and CDR2 FQGTGA. CDR3 DNA: TGTGCCAGCAGCTCCCAACCGGGACAGGGGACCGGGGAGCTGTTTTTT. It specifies CASSSQPGQGTGELFF.

This clonotype has a count of ten or more. The J gene is TRBJ2-6, the V gene TRBV4-1; D call uncertain. The germline V gene encodes CDR1 MGHRA and CDR2 YSYEKL. V lost 0 bases, J lost 0 bases, and 12 bases lay in between. The CDR3 totals 18 residues. Here the CDR3 reads CASSQESPESSGANVLTF. The CDR3 nucleotides read TGCGCCAGCAGCCAAGAGTCGCCCGAGAGCTCTGGGGCCAACGTCCTGACTTTC.

This clonotype was seen a few times. This may arise from a read error, as a much more abundant clone is one base away. The rearrangement uses TRBV9 and TRBJ1-1, with TRBD1 matching over 7 bases. The CDR3 covers 15 residues. CDR1 is SGDLS, CDR2 YYNGEE, per germline. CDR3 coding DNA: TGTACCAGCAGCGTAGCAGGGGGACCGAACACTGAAGCTTTCTTT. Residues: CTSSVAGGPNTEAFF.

CDR3 DNA: TGTGCCAGTAGTCTCCGGACAGATAGCAATCAGCCCCAGCATTTT. Protein product: CASSLRTDSNQPQHF. The V and J genes are TRBV19 and TRBJ1-5, with D possibly TRBD1 on 6 matching bases. Germline-derived CDR1 and CDR2 are LNHDA and SQIVND (reference sequence). This CDR3 spans 15 amino acids. Trimming took off 5 bases at V and 0 bases at J, with 11 bases between the two ends.

The sample holds one count of this clonotype. This clone may be a read error of a much larger clone one base away. The CDR3 does not end in the conserved phenylalanine or tryptophan, so this is likely a read error. The chain recombines TRBV5-1 with TRBJ2-5; D gene unclear. Germline V gives CDR1 SGHRS, CDR2 YFSETQ. CDR3 length: 11 residues. CDR3 nucleotide sequence: TGCGCCAGCGGCTTAGGGGAGACCCAGTACTCC. Translation: CASGLGETQYS.

This chain uses TRBV20-1 with TRBJ2-5; a possible D gene is TRBD1 (5 bases). This CDR3 has 13 amino acids. Trimming stripped 2 bases from V and 1 base from J, with 8 bases between. In germline, CDR1 is DFQATT, CDR2 SNEGSKA (reference sequence). In nucleotides, the CDR3 is TGCAGTGCTAGAAAGGGGTCCCAAGAGACCCAGTACTTC. It is translated as CSARKGSQETQYF.

This clonotype showed up just a few times. The chain combines TRBV6-5 with TRBJ2-7; possible D gene TRBD1, 5 bases. V lost 2 bases and J 4 bases, leaving 15 bases between the germline ends. The CDR3 spans 15 residues. Germline values: CDR1 MNHEY, CDR2 SVGAGI. The CDR3 protein is CASSYGPGLEYEQYF. For the CDR3, the DNA is TGTGCCAGCAGTTACGGGCCAGGGCTGGAGTACGAGCAGTACTTC.

Concerning this clonotype itself: This may come from a read error, since a much larger clone is one base off. V and J are TRBV11-2 and TRBJ2-7; TRBD1 is a possible D gene (5 bases). Germline V gives CDR1 SGHAT, CDR2 FQNNGV. The CDR3 covers 13 residues. The CDR3 DNA follows: TGTACCAGCAGCCGTCCAGGGACCTACGAGCAGTACTTC. Translating gives CTSSRPGTYEQYF.

This clonotype was counted many times. The chain uses TRBV27 and TRBJ1-5; no definite D call. The V gene's germline CDR1 is MNHEY and CDR2 SMNVEV (reference sequence). Trimming removed 6 bases from V and 0 bases from J, with 9 bases in between. The CDR3 totals 14 residues. CDR3 in amino acids: CASRTDGSNQPQHF. CDR3 DNA: TGTGCCAGCAGGACCGACGGTAGCAATCAGCCCCAGCATTTT.

The chain employs TRBV25-1 and TRBJ1-3; TRBD1 is a possible D gene (5 bases). CDR3 length equals 14 residues. Per germline, CDR1 MGHDK and CDR2 SYGVNS. The V end was cut by 6 bases, the J end by 2 bases, with 11 bases between. CDR3 sequence reads: CASRSGAAGNTIYF. The CDR3 region has the DNA TGTGCCAGCAGGTCCGGGGCCGCTGGAAACACCATATATTTT.

V is TRBV12-3 or TRBV12-4 and J is TRBJ1-3, with D hard to call. Trimming pared 5 bases from V and 8 bases from J, leaving 7 bases between. This CDR3 region has 11 residues. The CDR3 DNA is TGTGCCAGCAGTGACCGGGACACCATATATTTT. This gives the protein CASSDRDTIYF.

This clonotype was seen a handful of times. The rearrangement uses TRBV12-3 or TRBV12-4 and TRBJ1-5, with 12 nucleotides matching TRBD1. The CDR3 is 15 residues long. Germline trimming cut 4 bases from V and 5 bases from J; bases unmatched to any gene: 3. For the CDR3, the DNA is TGTGCCAGCAGTTGGGACAGGGGGCCGGATCAGCCCCAGCATTTT. Amino acids: CASSWDRGPDQPQHF.

This clonotype was counted a few times. A much larger clone lies one base from this, so it may be a read error. This chain links TRBV10-3 with TRBJ1-1; D ambiguous. The CDR3 is 12 amino acids. Trimming stripped 5 bases from V and 4 bases from J, with 8 bases between. Germline loops: CDR1 ENHRY, CDR2 SYGVKD. As DNA, the CDR3 is TGTGCCATCAGTTCCGTTGCCACTGAAGCTTTCTTT. Its protein product is CAISSVATEAFF.

This rearrangement joins TRBV19 to TRBJ2-5; 9 bases fit TRBD1. The CDR3 sequence is 15 residues long. Germline values: CDR1 LNHDA, CDR2 SQIVND (reference sequence). Trimming took 5 bases from V and 6 from J; bases not matched to a gene: 10. The CDR3 protein is CASSSSTGGMKTQYF. Written as DNA, the CDR3 is TGTGCCAGTAGTTCCTCGACAGGGGGTATGAAGACCCAGTACTTC. The whole variable domain, remainder taken from reference TRBV19 and TRBJ2-5, is DGGITQSPKYLFRKEGQNVTLSCEQNLNHDAMYWYRQDPGQGLRLIYYSQIVNDFQKGDIAEGYSVSREKKESFPLTVTSAQKNPTAFYLCASSSSTGGMKTQYFGPGTRLLVL.

This clonotype was observed a handful of times. This rearrangement joins TRBV4-3 to TRBJ1-1; D unclear. The germline gives CDR1 LGHNA, CDR2 YSLEER. V lost 4 bases, J lost 7 bases, and 13 bases lay in between. The CDR3 runs 13 residues. CDR3 region: CASSLTRSGEAFF. CDR3 DNA: TGCGCCAGCAGCCTTACGAGGTCGGGTGAAGCTTTCTTT.

Remarks on this clonotype: Being one base from a much bigger clone, this may be a read error. This sequence joins TRBV2 and TRBJ1-2, with D hard to call. Trimming shortened V by 6 bases and J by 8 bases, and 16 bases separated the two germline ends. Looked up from germline, CDR1 is SNHLY and CDR2 is FYNNEI. This CDR3 spans 13 amino acids. CDR3 sequence reads: CASSLAWEGGYTF. CDR3 DNA: TGTGCCAGCAGCTTAGCGTGGGAGGGCGGCTACACCTTC.

Remarks on this clonotype: Since a much larger clone is just one base distant, this may be a read error. The chain carries TRBV7-9 and TRBJ1-5; maybe TRBD1 (5 bases). There are 14 residues in the CDR3. Trimming removed 5 bases from V and 5 bases from J, with 13 bases in between. Per the germline V gene, CDR1 is SEHNR and CDR2 is FQNEAQ (reference sequence). CDR3 nucleotides: TGTGCCAGCAGCCCCCTACAGGAGGATCAGCCCCAGCATTTT. It is translated as CASSPLQEDQPQHF.

This clonotype was detected ten times or more. J is TRBJ2-5 and V is TRBV7-9, with D possibly called TRBD1 or TRBD2 (5 bases each). CDR3 size: 14 residues. Looked up from germline, CDR1 is SEHNR and CDR2 is FQNEAQ (reference sequence). V lost 5 bases to trimming and J lost 4 bases, with 14 bases between them. The CDR3 DNA follows: TGTGCCAGCAGCCGTACAAAGGGACGAGAGACCCAGTACTTC. Amino acid sequence: CASSRTKGRETQYF.